This T cell receptor beta chain was retrieved from a study of CD8+CD57+ T cells in acquired aplastic anemia. It was patients with CD8+CD57+ cell expansion by flow cytometry who were chosen for sequencing. This CDR3 region has 15 residues. Deletions cut 8 bases from V and 6 bases from J, with 23 bases between. Germline V CDR1 and CDR2: SNHLY, FYNNEI. Genomic DNA served as template for TCR beta VDJ and CDR3 profiling. Each CDR3 protein gets one entry after TCRdb re-called the reads with MiXCR. Counted here are around 430,000 distinct CDR3 sequences, around 30% occurring once; the ten biggest clones make up 0.7% to 1%.

This sequence joins TRBV2 and TRBJ2-7; D ambiguous. The receptor's source is a human donor with aplastic anemia. The specimen was sorted CD4+, CD8+, or CD8+CD57+ T cells (not recorded which) from PBMCs. CDR3 sequence (DNA): TGTGCCAGCTCACCACCGAGACCACGCATATCCGAGCAGTACTTC. This translates into CASSPPRPRISEQYF.